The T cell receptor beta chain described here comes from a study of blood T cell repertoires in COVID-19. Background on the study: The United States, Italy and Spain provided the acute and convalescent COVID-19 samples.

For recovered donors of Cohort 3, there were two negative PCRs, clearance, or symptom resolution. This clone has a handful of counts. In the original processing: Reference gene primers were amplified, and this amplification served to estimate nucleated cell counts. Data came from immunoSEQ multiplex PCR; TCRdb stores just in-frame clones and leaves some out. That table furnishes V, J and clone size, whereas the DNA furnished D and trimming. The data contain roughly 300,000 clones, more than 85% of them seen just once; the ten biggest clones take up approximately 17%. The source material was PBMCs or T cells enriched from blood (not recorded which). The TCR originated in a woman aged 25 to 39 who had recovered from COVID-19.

DNA of the CDR3: TGTGCCAGCACCCCTACAGGGAGGGAGAACGAGCAGTACTTC. Amino acids: CASTPTGRENEQYF. The chain combines TRBV6-6 with TRBJ2-7, with a possible D match to TRBD2 (7 bases). The V end was cut by 7 bases, the J end by 5 bases, with 18 bases between. The CDR3 covers 14 residues. The V gene's germline CDR1 is MNHNY and CDR2 SVGAGI (reference sequence).